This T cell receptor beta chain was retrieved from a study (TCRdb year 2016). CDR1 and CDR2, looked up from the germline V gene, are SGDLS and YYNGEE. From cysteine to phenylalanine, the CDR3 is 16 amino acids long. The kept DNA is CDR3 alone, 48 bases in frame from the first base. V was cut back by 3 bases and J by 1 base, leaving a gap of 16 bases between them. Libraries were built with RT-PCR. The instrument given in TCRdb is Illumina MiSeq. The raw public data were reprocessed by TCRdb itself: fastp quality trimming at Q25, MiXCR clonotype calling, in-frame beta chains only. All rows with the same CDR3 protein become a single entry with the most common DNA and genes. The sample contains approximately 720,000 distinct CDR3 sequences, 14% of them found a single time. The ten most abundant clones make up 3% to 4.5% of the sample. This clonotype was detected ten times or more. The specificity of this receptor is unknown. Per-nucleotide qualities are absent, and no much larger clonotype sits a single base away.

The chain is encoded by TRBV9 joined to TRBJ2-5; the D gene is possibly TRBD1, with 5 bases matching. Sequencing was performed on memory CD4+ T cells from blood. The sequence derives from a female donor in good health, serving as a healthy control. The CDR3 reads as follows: CASSAEQDPVQETQYF. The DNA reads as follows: TGTGCCAGCAGCGCTGAACAGGACCCCGTCCAAGAGACCCAGTACTTC.